This is a list of T cell receptor beta chains from one sample in a study of cytomegalovirus exposure and HLA in healthy donors. Clones were read by immunoSEQ multiplex PCR, and TCRdb kept only the in-frame ones, dropping some. The sample yields approximately 100,000 clones, more than 75% seen once. The sample taken for sequencing was PBMCs. The receptors shown here come from a young man in good health and CMV-seropositive. The CDR3 runs from the conserved cysteine through the conserved F or W. Each record gives: clone size, D gene, V gene, J gene, CDR3 protein, CDR3 DNA. A D gene is named only where the DNA matches it firmly. Expanded clones get a size class; other rows say once, few or many, or leave the size out.

NA	TRBD2	TRBV28	TRBJ2-2	CASSFISGRGAGELFF	TGTGCCAGCAGTTTCATCAGCGGGAGAGGGGCCGGGGAGCTGTTTTTT
once	TRBD2	TRBV19	TRBJ2-3	CASSISLTSGRATQYF	TGTGCCAGTAGTATTTCCCTGACTAGCGGGAGAGCTACGCAGTATTTT
NA	TRBD2	TRBV5-1	TRBJ2-1	CASSLAPLLAERRLYNEQFF	TGCGCCAGCAGCTTGGCACCCCTACTAGCGGAGAGGAGACTTTACAATGAGCAGTTCTTC
NA	NA	TRBV7-9	TRBJ2-7	CASSSSMYEQYF	TGTGCCAGCAGCTCTAGCATGTACGAGCAGTACTTC
NA	NA	TRBV10-2	TRBJ2-1	CASTPSASINEQFF	TGCGCCAGCACCCCGAGCGCTAGCATCAATGAGCAGTTCTTC
NA	NA	TRBV5-4	TRBJ2-7	CASSLDYSYEQYF	TGTGCCAGCAGCTTGGACTACTCCTACGAGCAGTACTTC
NA	NA	TRBV29-1	TRBJ2-1	CSVKPLRQAVANEQFF	TGCAGCGTTAAACCCTTAAGACAGGCCGTGGCCAATGAGCAGTTCTTC
NA	NA	TRBV4-2	TRBJ1-1	CASSPKIGQMNTEAFF	TGTGCCAGCAGCCCAAAGATTGGACAGATGAACACTGAAGCTTTCTTT
NA	TRBD2	TRBV9	TRBJ2-1	CASSVLSGSVVEQFF	TGTGCCAGCAGCGTACTCAGCGGGAGTGTAGTAGAGCAGTTCTTC
NA	TRBD2	TRBV28	TRBJ2-1	CASSPAGVLSYNEQFF	TGTGCCAGCAGTCCCGCGGGAGTACTCTCCTACAATGAGCAGTTCTTC
NA	NA	TRBV5-1	TRBJ2-2	CASSIQNTGELFF	TGCGCCAGCAGCATACAGAACACCGGGGAGCTGTTTTTT
NA	TRBD2	TRBV13	TRBJ2-1	CASSSRGGAGGPNEQFF	TGTGCCAGCAGCTCCAGAGGGGGGGCGGGAGGGCCCAATGAGCAGTTCTTC
NA	NA	TRBV28	TRBJ1-4	CASAGSNEKLFF	TGTGCCAGCGCCGGGTCAAATGAAAAACTGTTTTTT
NA	NA	TRBV21-1	TRBJ2-7	CASRQGYEQYF	TGTGCCAGCCGACAGGGCTACGAGCAGTACTTC
NA	NA	TRBV4-1	TRBJ2-7	CASSQIGDEQYF	TGCGCCAGCAGCCAAATCGGGGACGAGCAGTACTTC
NA	TRBD2	TRBV5-8	TRBJ2-5	CASSLSAGYQETQYF	TGTGCCAGCAGCTTGTCAGCGGGATACCAAGAGACCCAGTACTTC
NA	NA	TRBV2	TRBJ2-7	CASRTGTVEQYF	TGTGCCAGCAGGACAGGGACTGTCGAGCAGTACTTC